A single sample gave rise to the 32 T cell receptor beta chains below, sequenced in a study of T cells after yellow fever vaccination. MiXCR, applied by TCRdb to the 5' RACE reads, yields one record per CDR3 protein. Altogether around 530,000 distinct CDR3 sequences are present, less than 20% being singletons, with the ten largest covering roughly 17%. This material consisted of PBMCs, taken about 5 days after the first yellow fever vaccination. All receptors come from a man aged 18 to 30 who received the YFV17D yellow fever vaccine.

This clonotype turned up a few times. V and J are TRBV2 and TRBJ1-4; 10 bases map to TRBD1. Trimming cost V 6 bases and J 5 bases; bases outside gene matches: 3. Germline V gene sequence: CDR1 SNHLY, CDR2 FYNNEI. The CDR3 has 14 amino acids. For the CDR3, the DNA is TGTGCCAGCAGGACAGGGGGCGCGAATGAAAAACTGTTTTTT. It encodes CASRTGGANEKLFF.

The genes are TRBV20-1 and TRBJ2-3, with a possible D match to TRBD1 (5 bases). Deletions cut 5 bases from V and 1 base from J, with 13 bases between. Germline V gene sequence: CDR1 DFQATT, CDR2 SNEGSKA (reference sequence). This CDR3 has 14 amino acids. CDR3 in DNA: TGCAGTGCTTACCGACAGATTCGCACAGATACGCAGTATTTT. Encoded protein: CSAYRQIRTDTQYF.

The V call is TRBV10-3, the J call TRBJ1-1; a weak D match, TRBD1 (5 bases). Germline V gene data show CDR1 as ENHRY and CDR2 as SYGVKD. The V gene lost 5 bases and the J gene lost 2 bases, with 21 bases spanning the gap. This CDR3 has 17 residues. CDR3 amino acids: CAISSAGSGRVNTEAFF. CDR3 DNA sequence: TGTGCCATCAGTTCCGCCGGCTCAGGCAGGGTAAACACTGAAGCTTTCTTT.

The chain joins TRBV19 to TRBJ2-1, with D perhaps being TRBD1 or TRBD2 (6 bases each). CDR1 is LNHDA, CDR2 SQIVND, per germline (reference sequence). The CDR3 has 14 residues. V lost 5 bases, J lost 2 bases, and 10 bases lay in between. CDR3 bases: TGTGCCAGTAGTTCGGGGGCAACCTACAATGAGCAGTTCTTC. Translating it yields CASSSGATYNEQFF.

J is TRBJ1-1 and V is TRBV20-1; no reliable D call. Germline V gene data show CDR1 as DFQATT and CDR2 as SNEGSKA (reference sequence). Between the trimmed V and J ends, which lost 1 base and 2 bases, there was a span of 8 bases. There are 13 residues in the CDR3. For the CDR3, the DNA is TGCAGTGCTAGAGTCGACGGAAACACTGAAGCTTTCTTT. It is translated as CSARVDGNTEAFF.

The chain uses TRBV5-4 and TRBJ2-5, with TRBD2 as a possible D gene (5 bases). The germline V and J ends were trimmed by 5 bases and 5 bases, with 13 bases remaining between them. This CDR3 spans 13 amino acids. CDR1 is SGHNT and CDR2 is YYREEE in the germline V gene (reference sequence). The CDR3 nucleotides are TGTGCCAGCAGACTAAGCGGCGTCGAGACCCAGTACTTC. Translation: CASRLSGVETQYF.

The gene calls are TRBV7-8 and TRBJ2-7; 13 bases are shared with TRBD2. The trim removed 5 bases at V and 2 bases at J, leaving 6 bases unmatched. Per germline, CDR1 SGHVS and CDR2 FQNEAQ. CDR3 size: 16 residues. CDR3 DNA sequence: TGTGCCAGCAGCCCAGCTGGACTAGCGGGGGCCTACGAGCAGTACGTC. Translation: CASSPAGLAGAYEQYV.

This clonotype has at least ten counts. The V gene is TRBV12-3 or TRBV12-4, the J gene TRBJ2-3; D is possibly TRBD2 (6 bases). The CDR3 has 12 residues. With 3 bases removed from V and 7 bases from J, the gap between germline ends came to 8 bases. CDR3 region: CASSLAGYTQYF. The DNA for the CDR3 is TGTGCCAGCAGTTTGGCGGGGTATACGCAGTATTTT.

This clonotype has just a few counts. This chain joins TRBV7-6 and TRBJ1-5; the D gene is possibly TRBD1 (5 bases). The V end was cut by 4 bases, the J end by 5 bases, with 12 bases between. This CDR3 comprises 14 residues. Germline V CDR1 and CDR2: SGHVS, FNYEAQ. The CDR3: CASSSVQGDQPQHF. Here the CDR3 DNA reads TGTGCCAGCAGCTCCGTGCAGGGCGATCAGCCCCAGCATTTT.

This clonotype was seen a handful of times. The CDR3 bases are TGTGCCAGCACGGTAAGGGTCGAAACTGAAGCTTTCTTT. It specifies CASTVRVETEAFF. The rearrangement uses TRBV12-3 or TRBV12-4 and TRBJ1-1; D gene ambiguous. Trimming stripped 7 bases from V and 5 bases from J, with 14 bases between. CDR3 length: 13 residues.

This clonotype turned up a few times. The chain is built from TRBV27 and TRBJ2-1; D call uncertain. V was cut by 6 bases and J by 5 bases, with 14 bases left in between. Germline CDR1 and CDR2: MNHEY and SMNVEV (reference sequence). CDR3 length equals 14 residues. For the CDR3, the DNA is TGTGCCAGCAGAGGACCGCGAACAAACAATGAGCAGTTCTTC. Encoded protein: CASRGPRTNNEQFF.

In its sample, this clonotype was seen a few times. V is TRBV5-5 and J is TRBJ2-2; 13 bases are a match to TRBD2. Germline trimming cut 5 bases from V and 6 bases from J; bases unmatched to any gene: 4. Germline lookup yields CDR1 SGHKS and CDR2 YYEKEE (reference sequence). The CDR3 runs 15 residues. CDR3 sequence: CASRKTSGGPGELFF. CDR3 DNA: TGTGCCAGCAGGAAGACTAGCGGGGGGCCCGGGGAGCTGTTTTTT.

The chain employs TRBV7-6 and TRBJ2-3; 11 nucleotides align to TRBD1. Germline CDR1 SGHVS, CDR2 FNYEAQ. CDR3 length equals 18 residues. J lost 6 bases, V lost 1 base, and 12 bases had no gene match. In DNA form, the CDR3 reads TGTGCCAGCAGCTTAGGGATTTGGACAGGGGGCAACACGGATACGCAGTATTTT. Protein: CASSLGIWTGGNTDTQYF.

The V and J genes are TRBV7-2 and TRBJ2-1, with TRBD2 matching over 10 bases. J lost 8 bases, V lost 3 bases, and 4 bases had no gene match. CDR1 is SGHTA and CDR2 is FQGNSA in the germline V gene. This CDR3 region has 14 residues. CDR3: CASSLQRGGDEQFF. The CDR3 DNA reads as TGTGCCAGCAGCTTGCAGCGGGGGGGCGATGAGCAGTTCTTC.

V usage is TRBV20-1 and J usage is TRBJ2-7; no firm D call. This CDR3 is 13 amino acids long. The germline V gene encodes CDR1 DFQATT and CDR2 SNEGSKA (reference sequence). The V and J ends lost 2 bases and 3 bases respectively, with 11 bases between them. The CDR3 loop reads CSARLPALYEQYF. CDR3 coding DNA: TGCAGTGCTAGATTACCAGCACTCTACGAGCAGTACTTC.

Ten or more counts support this clonotype. The V and J genes are TRBV9 and TRBJ1-3; no clear D gene. This CDR3 spans 13 amino acids. Trimming took 3 bases from V and 4 from J, leaving 8 bases between them. Germline V gives CDR1 SGDLS, CDR2 YYNGEE. CDR3 nucleotides: TGTGCCAGCAGCGGAAAGGACGGAAACACCATATATTTT. Its protein product is CASSGKDGNTIYF.

The rearrangement uses TRBV12-3 or TRBV12-4 and TRBJ2-7; D is perhaps TRBD2 (5 bases). The CDR3 length is 14 residues. The V gene lost 5 bases and the J gene lost 2 bases, with 13 bases spanning the gap. The DNA of the CDR3 is TGTGCCAGCAGTATATCGGGATCTCCCTACGAGCAGTACGTC. The encoded protein is CASSISGSPYEQYV.

The chain has TRBV28 and TRBJ1-1; 8 positions match TRBD1. The germline CDR1 and CDR2 sequences are MDHEN and SYDVKM. This CDR3 is built from 14 residues. V trimming: 7 bases; J trimming: 7 bases; junction bases outside the gene matches: 11. CDR3 amino acids: CASTLTGELSEAFF. The CDR3 DNA follows: TGTGCCAGCACCCTGACAGGGGAGCTTAGTGAAGCTTTCTTT.

A few counts support this clonotype. The chain recombines TRBV7-2 with TRBJ2-5, with 8 nucleotides matching TRBD1. CDR1 and CDR2 (germline): SGHTA, FQGNSA. V was clipped by 5 bases and J by 4 bases; unmatched bases: 3. CDR3 size: 13 residues. This CDR3 is CASSDRGGETQYF. CDR3 nucleotides: TGTGCCAGCAGCGACAGGGGTGGAGAGACCCAGTACTTC.

V gene TRBV4-1 combines with J gene TRBJ1-1; tentative D call: TRBD1 (5 bases). Looked up from germline, CDR1 is MGHRA and CDR2 is YSYEKL. The CDR3 has 15 amino acids. V shed 0 bases and J shed 5 bases, with 13 bases lying between them. CDR3 sequence reads: CASSQDPRGRTEAFF. The CDR3 DNA sequence: TGCGCCAGCAGCCAAGATCCACGGGGACGAACTGAAGCTTTCTTT.

This clonotype has only a few counts. The gene calls are TRBV5-1 and TRBJ1-1, with TRBD1 as a possible D gene (5 bases). V was pared by 4 bases and J by 1 base, with 14 bases between. Germline lookup yields CDR1 SGHRS and CDR2 YFSETQ. CDR3 length: 15 residues. The CDR3 region has the DNA TGCGCCAGCAGCACCTTTACAGGAGGGAACACTGAAGCTTTCTTT. Amino acid sequence: CASSTFTGGNTEAFF.

The CDR3 spells CASSPDYEQYF. The CDR3, as DNA: TGTGCCAGCTCCCCGGACTACGAGCAGTACTTC. V gene TRBV18 combines with J gene TRBJ2-7; unclear D gene. V dropped 6 bases and J dropped 3 bases, with 6 bases sitting between them. CDR1 KGHSH and CDR2 LQKENI come from the germline V gene. This CDR3 is built from 11 residues.

In DNA form, the CDR3 reads TGCGCCAGCAGCTTCGCGGACAGGCCCTACGAGCAGTACTTC. It is translated as CASSFADRPYEQYF. The chain recombines TRBV5-1 with TRBJ2-7; 7 bases map to TRBD1. In germline, CDR1 is SGHRS, CDR2 YFSETQ. The J segment lost 2 bases and the V segment lost 2 bases, leaving 4 bases of the junction unmatched. The CDR3 consists of 14 residues.

This rearrangement joins TRBV11-3 to TRBJ2-1; D is possibly TRBD2 (7 bases). The CDR3 runs to 17 residues. Germline CDR1 reads SGHNT; CDR2 reads YENEEA. V was clipped by 0 bases and J by 1 base, with 13 bases between them. The CDR3 coding sequence is TGTGCCAGCAGCTTAGATGGGGGAGGGGGGTCCTACAATGAGCAGTTCTTC. Its protein is CASSLDGGGGSYNEQFF.

This clonotype turned up a few times. This chain connects TRBV6-1 to TRBJ2-4; 9 bases match TRBD2. V was clipped by 6 bases and J by 8 bases; unmatched bases: 8. There are 14 residues in the CDR3. CDR1 is MNHNS, CDR2 SASEGT, per germline. The CDR3 nucleotides read TGTGCCAGCAGCCATAGCGGGGGTAAGGACATTCAGTACTTC. Translating it yields CASSHSGGKDIQYF.

This clonotype was seen many times. The chain combines TRBV5-1 with TRBJ1-2; 7 positions match TRBD1. Per the germline V gene, CDR1 is SGHRS and CDR2 is YFSETQ. The CDR3 is made up of 16 amino acids. The V gene end was trimmed by 4 bases and the J gene end by 0 bases; junction bases not matched to a gene: 9. The CDR3 DNA follows: TGCGCCAGCAGCCCCGAGGGGGCAATAGCTAACTATGGCTACACCTTC. This translates into CASSPEGAIANYGYTF. The full variable domain, with the rest looked up from reference TRBV5-1 and TRBJ1-2, is KAGVTQTPRYLIKTRGQQVTLSCSPISGHRSVSWYQQTPGQGLQFLFEYFSETQRNKGNFPGRFSGRQFSNSRSEMNVSTLELGDSALYLCASSPEGAIANYGYTFGSGTRLTVV.

This clonotype was seen only once. The genes are TRBV24-1 and TRBJ1-2; D remains ambiguous. This CDR3 has 14 amino acids. The V end was cut by 2 bases, the J end by 5 bases, with 11 bases between. Germline-derived CDR1 and CDR2 are KGHDR and SFDVKD. CDR3 sequence reads: CATSDSADPYGYTF. Written as DNA, the CDR3 is TGTGCCACCAGTGATTCGGCCGATCCATATGGCTACACCTTC.

This clonotype turned up a few times. The chain combines TRBV20-1 with TRBJ2-2; D could derive from TRBD1 or TRBD2 (5 bases each). In germline, CDR1 is DFQATT, CDR2 SNEGSKA (reference sequence). This CDR3 region has 15 residues. Trimming left V 6 bases short and J 6 bases short, with 20 bases between. CDR3 loop: CSATKAGWGSGELFF. The CDR3 DNA follows: TGCAGTGCCACCAAGGCAGGGTGGGGGTCCGGGGAGCTGTTTTTT.

This clonotype was seen a handful of times. The J gene is TRBJ2-7, the V gene TRBV20-1; 11 bases map to TRBD1. Germline V gives CDR1 DFQATT, CDR2 SNEGSKA (reference sequence). CDR3 length: 13 amino acids. As DNA, the CDR3 is TGCAGCCTCGGACAGGGGGCTGAATACGAGCAGTACTTC. The encoded protein is CSLGQGAEYEQYF.

This clonotype has a handful of counts. The chain is built from TRBV11-2 and TRBJ2-7, with D perhaps being TRBD1 or TRBD2 (5 bases each). Looked up from germline, CDR1 is SGHAT and CDR2 is FQNNGV. Trimming stripped 7 bases from V and 2 bases from J, with 21 bases between. CDR3 size: 16 residues. DNA of the CDR3: TGTGCCAGCATCGTTATAGTCCGGGACGCGACCTACGAGCAGTACGTC. Translating gives CASIVIVRDATYEQYV.

In its sample, this clonotype was seen a few times. V and J are TRBV5-6 and TRBJ2-3; 7 bases match TRBD2. Germline assignment: CDR1 SGHDT and CDR2 YYEEEE. The CDR3 sequence is 16 residues long. The V gene end was trimmed by 4 bases and the J gene end by 2 bases; junction bases not matched to a gene: 10. This chain's CDR3 is CASSPGGRHFTDTQYF. The CDR3 DNA sequence: TGTGCCAGCAGCCCGGGGGGTAGACACTTCACAGATACGCAGTATTTT.

The chain recombines TRBV3-1 with TRBJ2-3; D might be TRBD1 (5 bases). V lost 11 bases and J 3 bases, leaving 30 bases between the germline ends. CDR1 is LGHDT and CDR2 is YNNKEL in the germline V gene (reference sequence). The CDR3 length is 18 residues. The CDR3 region is CASSEQVRRTIGTDTQYF. CDR3 bases: TGTGCCTCCTCCGAGCAGGTCCGCAGGACAATAGGAACAGATACGCAGTATTTT.